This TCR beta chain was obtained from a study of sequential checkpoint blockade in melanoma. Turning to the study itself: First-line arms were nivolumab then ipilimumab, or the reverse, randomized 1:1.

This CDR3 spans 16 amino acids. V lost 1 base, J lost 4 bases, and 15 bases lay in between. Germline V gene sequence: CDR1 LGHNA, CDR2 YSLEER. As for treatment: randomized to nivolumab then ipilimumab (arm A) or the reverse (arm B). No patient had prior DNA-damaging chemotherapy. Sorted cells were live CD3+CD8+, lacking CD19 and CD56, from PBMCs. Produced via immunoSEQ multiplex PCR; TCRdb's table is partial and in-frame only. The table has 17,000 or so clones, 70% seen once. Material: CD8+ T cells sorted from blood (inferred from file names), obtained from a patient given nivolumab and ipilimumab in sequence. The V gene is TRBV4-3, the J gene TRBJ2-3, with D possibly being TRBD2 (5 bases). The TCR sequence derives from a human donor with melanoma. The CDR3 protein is CASSQARGFLADTQYF. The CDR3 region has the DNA TGCGCCAGCAGCCAAGCGCGCGGGTTTTTGGCAGATACGCAGTATTTT.